This passage covers 7 T cell receptor beta chains from one sample sequenced in a study of cytomegalovirus exposure and HLA in healthy donors. Here immunoSEQ multiplex PCR was the method, and the copy in TCRdb shows in-frame clones only, minus some. The sample consists of over 150,000 clones, roughly four fifths of them appearing once. The specimen sequenced was PBMCs. The receptor set was obtained from a woman in her late teens or twenties in good health and CMV-seropositive.

V usage is TRBV4-1 and J usage is TRBJ1-2, with D hard to call. Germline CDR1 reads MGHRA; CDR2 reads YSYEKL. This CDR3 is built from 15 residues. Trimming cost V 0 bases and J 1 base, with 9 bases left between them. DNA of the CDR3: TGCGCCAGCAGCCAAGATCTGGCAGTTAACTATGGCTACACCTTC. Protein sequence: CASSQDLAVNYGYTF.

J is TRBJ1-2 and V is TRBV4-1, with D tentatively TRBD1 (5 bases). The CDR3 is made up of 13 amino acids. With 1 base removed from V and 4 bases from J, the gap between germline ends came to 7 bases. CDR1 is MGHRA, CDR2 YSYEKL, per germline. In DNA form, the CDR3 reads TGCGCCAGCAGCCAAGGACAGATCTATGGCTACACCTTC. Protein sequence: CASSQGQIYGYTF.

This chain joins TRBV9 and TRBJ2-2; possible D gene TRBD2, 6 bases. V was cut by 0 bases and J by 3 bases, with 9 bases left in between. The germline V gene encodes CDR1 SGDLS and CDR2 YYNGEE. The CDR3 contains 15 residues. CDR3 amino acids: CASSVDGGHTGELFF. The CDR3 DNA reads as TGTGCCAGCAGCGTAGACGGGGGTCACACCGGGGAGCTGTTTTTT.

This clone has only one observation. This chain connects TRBV5-1 to TRBJ1-6; no definite D call. The V gene lost 2 bases and the J gene lost 0 bases, with 12 bases spanning the gap. This CDR3 region has 17 residues. Germline V gene lookup returns CDR1 SGHRS and CDR2 YFSETQ. CDR3 in amino acids: CASSFDTLSSYNSPLHF. The CDR3 nucleotides are TGCGCCAGCAGCTTTGACACCCTCAGCTCCTATAATTCACCCCTCCACTTT.

The V call is TRBV2, the J call TRBJ1-3, with D maybe TRBD1 (5 bases). This CDR3 is 18 amino acids long. Deletions cut 7 bases from V and 0 bases from J, with 22 bases between. Germline V lookup: CDR1 SNHLY, CDR2 FYNNEI. CDR3 protein: CASTPLAGDESSGNTIYF. CDR3 nucleotides: TGTGCCAGCACCCCTCTGGCGGGGGACGAGAGCTCTGGAAACACCATATATTTT.

The rearrangement links TRBV5-1 to TRBJ2-3; tentative D call: TRBD2 (6 bases). V was pared by 0 bases and J by 3 bases, with 11 bases between. CDR1 and CDR2 (germline): SGHRS, YFSETQ. This CDR3 region has 15 residues. The DNA of the CDR3 is TGCGCCAGCAGCTTGGTTTCTCGGGGGACAGATACGCAGTATTTT. The encoded protein is CASSLVSRGTDTQYF.

This chain connects TRBV27 to TRBJ2-7; D call uncertain. Germline V lookup: CDR1 MNHEY, CDR2 SMNVEV (reference sequence). Trimming took off 3 bases at V and 3 bases at J, with 9 bases between the two ends. This CDR3 region has 13 residues. The CDR3 sequence: CASSLSENYEQYF. The CDR3 DNA reads TGTGCCAGCAGTTTGTCAGAAAACTACGAGCAGTACTTC.